These 24 T cell receptor beta chains came from one sample sequenced in a study of shared clonotypes between healthy human individuals. Only in-frame clones appear in the TCRdb table, and some are missing; sequencing was by immunoSEQ multiplex PCR. The table shows approximately 980,000 clones, with over 75% occurring only once. Specimen: memory CD4+ T cells sorted from blood. Subset indicated: CD45RA-negative fraction. The receptors were gathered from a man aged 18 to 29 in good health.

This chain links TRBV5-1 with TRBJ2-5; D is ambiguous. V was clipped by 7 bases and J by 2 bases, with 9 bases between them. CDR3 length: 12 residues. CDR1 is SGHRS, CDR2 YFSETQ, per germline. CDR3 bases: TGCGCCAGCCGACGGAGTCAAGAGACCCAGTACTTC. Its translation: CASRRSQETQYF.

V and J are TRBV2 and TRBJ1-2; 7 nucleotides align to TRBD1. CDR1 SNHLY and CDR2 FYNNEI come from the germline V gene. V lost 7 bases and J lost 6; bases outside the gene matches: 14. The CDR3 sequence is 15 residues long. The CDR3 protein is CASTPIATGSDGYTF. Here the CDR3 DNA reads TGTGCCAGCACGCCAATTGCGACAGGGTCTGATGGCTACACCTTC.

The CDR3 nucleotides read TGTGCCAGCAGCCAATCGAGACAGGCCTCCTACGAGCAGTACTTC. It is translated as CASSQSRQASYEQYF. The genes are TRBV16 and TRBJ2-7, with a possible D match to TRBD1 (6 bases). CDR1 and CDR2 from the germline V gene are KGHSY and FQNENV. The CDR3 is made up of 15 amino acids. The germline V and J ends were trimmed by 0 bases and 0 bases, with 9 bases remaining between them.

The chain carries TRBV5-4 and TRBJ2-1; D uncertain. CDR1 and CDR2 (germline): SGHNT, YYREEE (reference sequence). Trimming removed 4 bases at V and 6 bases at J, with 17 bases between. CDR3 length equals 15 residues. This CDR3 reads CASSPLVSLSNEQFF. DNA of the CDR3: TGTGCCAGCAGCCCTTTAGTTTCTCTGTCCAATGAGCAGTTCTTC. The variable domain in full, with the rest retrieved from reference TRBV5-4 and TRBJ2-1, is ETGVTQSPTHLIKTRGQQVTLRCSSQSGHNTVSWYQQALGQGPQFIFQYYREEENGRGNFPPRFSGLQFPNYSSELNVNALELDDSALYLCASSPLVSLSNEQFFGPGTRLTVL.

V usage is TRBV6-6 and J usage is TRBJ2-7; D is possibly TRBD1 or TRBD2 (6 bases each). Germline V gives CDR1 MNHNY, CDR2 SVGAGI (reference sequence). Trimming pared 4 bases from V and 3 bases from J, leaving 10 bases between. The CDR3 spans 13 residues. The CDR3 here is CASSSGGIYEQYF. The DNA for the CDR3 is TGTGCCAGCAGTTCCGGGGGCATCTACGAGCAGTACTTC.

This clone was seen just once. The rearrangement joins TRBV6-5 to TRBJ2-5, with 8 bases aligning to TRBD1. Germline V gene sequence: CDR1 MNHEY, CDR2 SVGAGI. This CDR3 is 14 amino acids long. Germline trimming cut 7 bases from V and 7 bases from J; bases unmatched to any gene: 11. DNA of the CDR3: TGTGCCAGCACCGCCCAGGGGGCGGTGGGGACCCAGTACTTC. This translates into CASTAQGAVGTQYF.

The chain couples TRBV9 to TRBJ2-1; D unresolved. The CDR3 is made up of 15 amino acids. V lost 0 bases and J 1 base, leaving 8 bases between the germline ends. Per germline, CDR1 SGDLS and CDR2 YYNGEE. CDR3 bases: TGTGCCAGCAGCGTAGTAGACTTATCCTACAATGAGCAGTTCTTC. Amino acid sequence: CASSVVDLSYNEQFF. Full variable domain (remainder filled in from reference TRBV9 and TRBJ2-1): DSGVTQTPKHLITATGQRVTLRCSPRSGDLSVYWYQQSLDQGLQFLIQYYNGEERAKGNILERFSAQQFPDLHSELNLSSLELGDSALYFCASSVVDLSYNEQFFGPGTRLTVL.

V and J are TRBV5-6 and TRBJ2-1; unclear D gene. The CDR3 runs to 15 residues. V lost 7 bases to trimming and J lost 3 bases, with 17 bases between them. The germline gives CDR1 SGHDT, CDR2 YYEEEE. The CDR3 loop is CASRPPGSDYNEQFF. Here the CDR3 DNA reads TGTGCCAGCCGCCCCCCCGGGTCGGACTACAATGAGCAGTTCTTC.

The V and J genes are TRBV7-8 and TRBJ2-5; 13 nucleotides align to TRBD2. The trim removed 4 bases at V and 5 bases at J, leaving 7 bases unmatched. Germline V gene data show CDR1 as SGHVS and CDR2 as FQNEAQ. The CDR3 consists of 16 residues. CDR3 region: CASSSRKTSGRETQYF. The CDR3 DNA follows: TGTGCCAGCAGCTCGAGGAAGACTAGCGGGAGGGAGACCCAGTACTTC.

The rearrangement uses TRBV30 and TRBJ1-4; D ambiguous. Between the trimmed V and J ends, which lost 1 base and 2 bases, there was a span of 14 bases. Germline V lookup: CDR1 GTSNPN, CDR2 SVGIG (reference sequence). The CDR3 is made up of 16 amino acids. The CDR3 DNA sequence: TGTGCCTGGAGTGCCGGTGGTCTGGCCACTAATGAAAAACTGTTTTTT. Its translation is CAWSAGGLATNEKLFF.

The chain employs TRBV2 and TRBJ2-3; 7 nucleotides line up with TRBD2. Germline-derived CDR1 and CDR2 are SNHLY and FYNNEI. The CDR3 runs to 15 residues. The ends lost 1 base at V and 5 bases at J; junction bases unmatched: 6. DNA for the CDR3: TGTGCCAGCAGTGAAGGGGGCGGGGGTTTAGATACGCAGTATTTT. The encoded protein is CASSEGGGGLDTQYF.

The gene calls are TRBV5-6 and TRBJ2-7, with a tentative D call TRBD2 (6 bases). The CDR3 runs to 16 residues. Trimming removed 7 bases at V and 0 bases at J, with 20 bases between. The germline gives CDR1 SGHDT, CDR2 YYEEEE. The DNA of the CDR3 is TGTGCCAGCCAAGCTGGGAGGCCAATGAGCTCCTACGAGCAGTACTTC. This codes for CASQAGRPMSSYEQYF.

The chain has TRBV5-1 and TRBJ2-1, with TRBD2 as a possible D gene (5 bases). Trimming stripped 4 bases from V and 9 bases from J, with 17 bases between. CDR1 is SGHRS, CDR2 YFSETQ, per germline. This CDR3 region has 14 residues. CDR3 DNA sequence: TGCGCCAGCAGCGGCGATCCCGGGATCGGTGAGCAGTTCTTC. As protein: CASSGDPGIGEQFF.

The V call is TRBV28, the J call TRBJ2-3; D may match TRBD1 or TRBD2 (5 bases each). V lost 5 bases to trimming and J lost 0 bases, with 18 bases between them. Germline loops: CDR1 MDHEN, CDR2 SYDVKM. CDR3 length: 17 residues. CDR3: CASSIPPGRSSTDTQYF. The CDR3 DNA reads TGTGCCAGCAGTATCCCCCCGGGACGGAGTAGCACAGATACGCAGTATTTT.

This chain uses TRBV2 with TRBJ2-1; either TRBD1 or TRBD2 may supply D (5 bases each). The CDR3 is made up of 15 amino acids. Germline V gene sequence: CDR1 SNHLY, CDR2 FYNNEI. V was trimmed by 7 bases and J by 3 bases, leaving 16 bases between them. As DNA, the CDR3 is TGTGCCAGCAACCGGGACCACAGCGTCTACAATGAGCAGTTCTTC. This codes for CASNRDHSVYNEQFF.

This clone was detected only once. V gene TRBV29-1 combines with J gene TRBJ2-7, with 8 bases identical to TRBD1. The CDR3 totals 14 residues. Germline V gene data show CDR1 as SQVTM and CDR2 as ANQGSEA. The ends lost 6 bases at V and 0 bases at J; junction bases unmatched: 7. The CDR3: CSVTGTGNSYEQYF. The CDR3 DNA reads TGCAGCGTCACTGGGACAGGTAACTCCTACGAGCAGTACTTC.

This clone occurred once. The J gene is TRBJ1-5, the V gene TRBV30; D call uncertain. Trimming took off 0 bases at V and 6 bases at J, with 12 bases between the two ends. In germline, CDR1 is GTSNPN, CDR2 SVGIG (reference sequence). This CDR3 is built from 14 residues. In nucleotides, the CDR3 is TGTGCCTGGAGTGTCCGGAGTCGCCCTCAGCCCCAGCATTTT. Its translation is CAWSVRSRPQPQHF. The variable domain in full, with the rest retrieved from reference TRBV30 and TRBJ1-5, is SQTIHQWPATLVQPVGSPLSLECTVEGTSNPNLYWYRQAAGRGLQLLFYSVGIGQISSEVPQNLSASRPQDRQFILSSKKLLLSDSGFYLCAWSVRSRPQPQHFGDGTRLSIL.

This clone was seen just once. V and J are TRBV2 and TRBJ2-3; no definite D call. The ends were cut back, 5 bases at V and 3 bases at J, with 12 bases in the middle. The CDR3 contains 14 residues. The germline V gene encodes CDR1 SNHLY and CDR2 FYNNEI. For the CDR3, the DNA is TGTGCCAGCAGTCGGTCCGACGGGACAGATACGCAGTATTTT. Its protein is CASSRSDGTDTQYF.

This clone appeared a few times. The chain employs TRBV7-2 and TRBJ2-7, with 8 nucleotides matching TRBD2. The trim removed 5 bases at V and 7 bases at J, leaving 7 bases unmatched. Per the germline V gene, CDR1 is SGHTA and CDR2 is FQGNSA. The CDR3 runs 13 residues. CDR3 in amino acids: CASSQVAGREQYF. DNA for the CDR3: TGTGCCAGCAGCCAGGTAGCGGGGAGGGAGCAGTACTTC.

This clone has a single count. The rearrangement uses TRBV15 and TRBJ1-2; D call uncertain. The CDR3 spans 15 residues. CDR1 LNHNV and CDR2 YYDKDF come from the germline V gene (reference sequence). Trimming stripped 5 bases from V and 0 bases from J, with 13 bases between. CDR3 protein: CATSPLRSANYGYTF. The CDR3 DNA follows: TGTGCCACCAGCCCCCTTAGATCCGCTAACTATGGCTACACCTTC.

The rearrangement uses TRBV7-2 and TRBJ2-1, with TRBD2 matching over 10 bases. The J segment lost 7 bases and the V segment lost 5 bases, leaving 11 bases of the junction unmatched. Germline V CDR1 and CDR2: SGHTA, FQGNSA. The CDR3 totals 16 residues. CDR3 amino acids: CASSRTSGTFRNEQFF. DNA for the CDR3: TGTGCCAGCAGCCGAACTAGCGGGACCTTCCGGAATGAGCAGTTCTTC. Full variable domain (rest looked up from reference TRBV7-2 and TRBJ2-1): GAGVSQSPSNKVTEKGKDVELRCDPISGHTALYWYRQSLGQGLEFLIYFQGNSAPDKSGLPSDRFSAERTGGSVSTLTIQRTQQEDSAVYLCASSRTSGTFRNEQFFGPGTRLTVL.

The genes are TRBV7-9 and TRBJ2-5; no clear D gene. CDR1 is SEHNR and CDR2 is FQNEAQ in the germline V gene (reference sequence). V gave up 2 bases and J gave up 4 bases, with 11 bases separating them. This CDR3 has 14 residues. CDR3 DNA sequence: TGTGCCAGCAGCTTAAGTCTGCCTGGAGAGACCCAGTACTTC. It encodes CASSLSLPGETQYF.

The gene calls are TRBV6-1 and TRBJ2-3; D tentatively fits TRBD1 or TRBD2 (6 bases each). The V end was cut by 8 bases, the J end by 4 bases, with 19 bases between. The CDR3 spans 15 residues. Germline assignment: CDR1 MNHNS and CDR2 SASEGT. As DNA, the CDR3 is TGTGCCAGCCGACTAGGACAGATCGGGGCAGATACGCAGTATTTT. This gives the protein CASRLGQIGADTQYF.

The chain employs TRBV6-1 and TRBJ1-5, with D uncertain. The CDR3 is 13 residues long. From germline, CDR1 is MNHNS and CDR2 SASEGT. V gave up 7 bases and J gave up 3 bases, with 10 bases separating them. In nucleotides, the CDR3 is TGTGCCAGCATTTGGGCCGACAATCAGCCCCAGCATTTT. This sequence encodes CASIWADNQPQHF.